The rows below give T cell receptor beta chains drawn from one sample of a study of shared clonotypes between healthy human individuals. Using immunoSEQ multiplex PCR, the repertoire was profiled, and TCRdb retains in-frame clones only, with some absent. The table shows about 680,000 clones, with less than 80% occurring only once. Sequencing was done on a sample of memory CD4+ T cells sorted from blood. These receptors came from a woman aged 25 to 45 in good health. Both conserved end residues are part of each CDR3. D genes are given only for firm matches. Rows give clone size only sometimes, using once, few, many, or a class for an expanded clone.

abundance,d_gene,v_gene,j_gene,len,CDR3nt,CDR3aa
.,TRBD2,TRBV25-1,TRBJ2-1,17,TGTGCCAGCAGTGGCAAATCTAGCGGGAGCTCCTACAATGAGCAGTTCTTC,CASSGKSSGSSYNEQFF
.,TRBD2,TRBV27,TRBJ2-1,15,TGTGCCAGCAGTCTAAGCGGGAGGGCGTACAATGAGCAGTTCTTC,CASSLSGRAYNEQFF
.,.,TRBV12-1,TRBJ2-3,18,TGTGCCAGCAGTGATCCAAAGGGGGACAGGGTTAGGTTAGATACGCAGTATTTT,CASSDPKGDRVRLDTQYF
.,TRBD1,TRBV10-3,TRBJ2-3,16,TGTGCCATCGCGGGAGTTCCGGGACAGGGATCAGATACGCAGTATTTT,CAIAGVPGQGSDTQYF
.,.,TRBV6-5,TRBJ1-2,11,TGTGCCAGCAGACAGGCTCATGGCTACACCTTC,CASRQAHGYTF
.,.,TRBV28,TRBJ1-4,17,TGTGCCAGCAGCCTACAAGGGGGGAGTGCAACTAATGAAAAACTGTTTTTT,CASSLQGGSATNEKLFF
many,.,TRBV5-1,TRBJ2-2,13,TGCGCCAGCAGCTTGCAGAGACCGGAAGAGCTGTTTTTT,CASSLQRPEELFF
.,.,TRBV6-1,TRBJ2-1,17,TGTGCCAGCAGTGAGTTTAGGACGGGTTCCTCCTACAATGAGCAGTTCTTC,CASSEFRTGSSYNEQFF
.,TRBD1,TRBV28,TRBJ2-5,14,TGTGCCAGCAGACCGACAGGGAGAGGAGAGACCCAGTACTTC,CASRPTGRGETQYF
.,.,TRBV30,TRBJ2-5,13,TGTGCCTGGAATGCAGGACTGGAAGAGACCCAGTACTTC,CAWNAGLEETQYF
once,.,TRBV19,TRBJ1-5,12,TGTGCCAGTAGTATGACTGCTCAGCCCCAGCATTTT,CASSMTAQPQHF
.,.,TRBV28,TRBJ1-2,15,TGTGCCAGCAGTTTGGCCCCAGGGCCTAACTATGGCTACACCTTC,CASSLAPGPNYGYTF
few,TRBD2,TRBV11-2,TRBJ2-5,16,TGTGCCAGCAGCTTAGGGACTAGCGGGAGTGGAGAGACCCAGTACTTC,CASSLGTSGSGETQYF
.,TRBD2,TRBV5-1,TRBJ2-3,16,TGCGCCAGCAGCCCCCATGGTAGCGGGAGGACAGATACGCAGTATTTT,CASSPHGSGRTDTQYF
.,.,TRBV29-1,TRBJ2-3,14,TGCAGCGTCAGTACGGGAGCTAGCACAGATACGCAGTATTTT,CSVSTGASTDTQYF
.,.,TRBV20-1,TRBJ1-2,9,TGCAGTGCGTTGGGAGGCTACACCTTC,CSALGGYTF
many,TRBD1,TRBV6-6,TRBJ2-6,16,TGTGCCAGCAGAAGGACAGGGCGTTCTGGGGCCAACGTCCTGACTTTC,CASRRTGRSGANVLTF
.,TRBD1,TRBV5-1,TRBJ1-1,13,TGCGCCAGCAGCTGGACAGGGGTGGCTGAAGCTTTCTTT,CASSWTGVAEAFF